The source of this TCR beta chain is a study of blood T cell repertoires in COVID-19. Study summary: From the United States, Italy and Spain came samples of acute and convalescent COVID-19. T cells, B-cell-depleted T cells, or PBMCs supplied cDNA or gDNA.

Original methodology: Amplified reference gene primers provided the basis for estimating nucleated cell counts. The method was immunoSEQ multiplex PCR; TCRdb's version includes in-frame clones alone and lacks a portion of them. D and trimming come from the DNA, and the V and J calls and clone size come from that table. The data hold roughly 110,000 clones, with roughly 88% observed a single time. Trimming at V came to 3 bases and at J to 5 bases, leaving 11 bases not matched to a gene. CDR1 is DFQATT and CDR2 is SNEGSKA in the germline V gene (reference sequence). The CDR3 covers 16 residues. The V gene is TRBV20-1, the J gene TRBJ2-3, with 10 bases identical to TRBD2. The source is a man aged 50-59 years with active or convalescent COVID-19. The sequenced material came from peripheral blood. The CDR3 DNA reads as TGCAGTGCTAGTCCCTGGTTTAGCGGGAGGATAGATACGCAGTATTTT. This gives the protein CSASPWFSGRIDTQYF.